A single sample is the source of the 9 T cell receptor beta chains below, sequenced in a study of cytomegalovirus exposure and HLA in healthy donors. The PCR was carried out with 60 Vbeta primers and 13 Jbeta primers. Using immunoSEQ multiplex PCR, the repertoire was profiled, and TCRdb retains in-frame clones only, with some absent. The repertoire consists of over 150,000 clones, with roughly 80% occurring once and the leading ten covering roughly 1.6%. Sequenced input: PBMCs. The receptors shown here come from a woman in her late teens or twenties in good health and CMV-seronegative.

The chain carries TRBV9 and TRBJ2-7; 10 bases match TRBD1. Germline V CDR1 and CDR2: SGDLS, YYNGEE. J gave up 5 bases and V 3 bases, and 8 bases lay outside the gene matches. The CDR3 spans 15 residues. The CDR3 sequence is CASSAGTGEVNEQYF. The DNA for the CDR3 is TGTGCCAGCAGCGCGGGGACAGGGGAGGTTAACGAGCAGTACTTC.

J is TRBJ1-2 and V is TRBV7-3, with 10 bases lining up with TRBD1. CDR1 SGHTA and CDR2 FQGTGA come from the germline V gene. With V trimmed by 1 base and J by 3 bases, 2 bases remained unmatched. The CDR3 is 15 amino acids. The CDR3 DNA follows: TGTGCCAGCAGCTTAATGGGGACAGGGGACTATGGCTACACCTTC. It is translated as CASSLMGTGDYGYTF.

The rearrangement links TRBV14 to TRBJ2-7; a possible D gene is TRBD2 (6 bases). The germline V gene has CDR1 SGHDN and CDR2 FVKESK. This CDR3 comprises 13 residues. V dropped 1 base and J dropped 6 bases, with 10 bases sitting between them. CDR3 bases: TGTGCCAGCAGCCAAGTGGAGGGGAGCGAGCAGTACTTC. Translated, it gives CASSQVEGSEQYF.

The chain couples TRBV11-2 to TRBJ2-7; D may be TRBD1 (6 bases). CDR3 length equals 15 residues. Germline V CDR1 and CDR2: SGHAT, FQNNGV. Trimming pared 5 bases from V and 0 bases from J, leaving 14 bases between. CDR3 DNA sequence: TGTGCCAGCAGCCCCGAGACAGGTTACTCCTACGAGCAGTACTTC. Protein: CASSPETGYSYEQYF.

This clone is a singleton in its sample. The genes are TRBV28 and TRBJ1-5; D is perhaps TRBD1 (6 bases). This CDR3 has 14 residues. Germline V gives CDR1 MDHEN, CDR2 SYDVKM. The V end was cut by 7 bases, the J end by 7 bases, with 17 bases between. The CDR3 reads CASTLVQGNQPQHF. The CDR3, as DNA: TGTGCCAGCACCCTCGTACAGGGAAACCAGCCCCAGCATTTT.

The chain employs TRBV28 and TRBJ2-7; D perhaps matches TRBD1 (6 bases). V gave up 6 bases and J gave up 9 bases, with 12 bases separating them. The CDR3 extends over 11 amino acids. Germline V gives CDR1 MDHEN, CDR2 SYDVKM. The CDR3, as DNA: TGTGCCAGCAGCCACCTGACAGGGCAGTACTTC. Translating gives CASSHLTGQYF.

This sequence joins TRBV28 and TRBJ1-2, with D possibly matching TRBD1 (5 bases). Germline values: CDR1 MDHEN, CDR2 SYDVKM. The CDR3 has 13 residues. V was clipped by 1 base and J by 5 bases, with 8 bases between them. CDR3 amino acids: CASSLSGSYGYTF. The CDR3 nucleotides read TGTGCCAGCAGTTTATCAGGGTCTTATGGCTACACCTTC.

V gene TRBV10-3 combines with J gene TRBJ2-3; no reliable D call. Deletions cut 6 bases from V and 0 bases from J, with 19 bases between. Looked up from germline, CDR1 is ENHRY and CDR2 is SYGVKD. This CDR3 region has 17 residues. This CDR3 is CAISSPSSETSTDTQYF. The CDR3 region has the DNA TGTGCCATCAGCTCGCCTTCTTCCGAAACTAGCACAGATACGCAGTATTTT.

This clone appeared a few times. V gene TRBV4-2 combines with J gene TRBJ2-3; TRBD1 matches 8 bases. Germline trimming cut 4 bases from V and 2 bases from J; bases unmatched to any gene: 5. The CDR3 totals 15 residues. Germline lookup yields CDR1 LGHNA and CDR2 YNFKEQ. The CDR3 region has the DNA TGTGCCAGCAGCCTTTACAGGGGGTCCACAGATACGCAGTATTTT. As protein: CASSLYRGSTDTQYF.